The 23 T cell receptor beta chains presented below share a single source sample, sequenced in a study of blood T cells in healthy people across ages. A second about 7 to 11 cycle PCR used barcoded and J-beta primers. TCRdb re-analysed the 5' RACE reads in MiXCR, keeping a single row per CDR3 protein. The sample holds about a million distinct CDR3 sequences; roughly 47% are singletons and the top ten take roughly a fifth. The material sequenced was blood. The receptor source for this set is a woman in her fifties or sixties in good health.

The V gene is TRBV20-1, the J gene TRBJ2-1; 8 nucleotides match TRBD2. From germline, CDR1 is DFQATT and CDR2 SNEGSKA (reference sequence). V lost 3 bases, J lost 2 bases, and 6 bases stayed unmatched. The CDR3 has 15 amino acids. In DNA, the CDR3 is TGCAGTGCTAGGGGGGGCGGGAGGCCCTACAATGAGCAGTTCTTC. This codes for CSARGGGRPYNEQFF.

The J gene is TRBJ2-1, the V gene TRBV7-9, with D perhaps matching TRBD2 (6 bases). Germline-derived CDR1 and CDR2 are SEHNR and FQNEAQ (reference sequence). The CDR3 is 16 residues long. The ends were cut back, 11 bases at V and 1 base at J, with 21 bases in the middle. CDR3 sequence (DNA): TGTGCCGGCTACCCCGTCGGGGGAATGTCCTACAATGAGCAGTTCTTC. Its protein product is CAGYPVGGMSYNEQFF.

This clonotype showed up just a few times. J is TRBJ2-7 and V is TRBV28, with 10 bases aligning to TRBD1. The CDR3 sequence is 15 residues long. The germline CDR1 and CDR2 sequences are MDHEN and SYDVKM. The junction had 10 bases not matched to a gene; V was cut back by 8 bases and J by 3 bases. The CDR3 here is CASVGSGTGDYEQYF. DNA of the CDR3: TGTGCCAGCGTAGGCTCCGGGACAGGGGACTACGAGCAGTACTTC.

The chain recombines TRBV21-1 with TRBJ2-7; the listed D gene, TRBD2, was not tested against the DNA. The DNA end is a closer match to TRBJ2-5, so the J assignment may be wrong. TRBV21-1 counts as a pseudogene. The length of the CDR3 is 18 residues. The CDR3 DNA follows: TGTGCCAGCAGCATAAACCCCGGACTAGCTGGGAGAAGAGAGACCCAGTACTTC. Amino acid sequence: CASSINPGLAGRRETQYF.

The chain recombines TRBV3-1 with TRBJ2-3; D is uncertain. This CDR3 spans 15 amino acids. Deletions cut 0 bases from V and 5 bases from J, with 12 bases between. The V gene's germline CDR1 is LGHDT and CDR2 YNNKEL (reference sequence). CDR3 residues: CASSQDWRIGDTQYF. The CDR3, as DNA: TGTGCCAGCAGCCAAGATTGGCGCATCGGAGATACGCAGTATTTT.

The J gene is TRBJ2-7, the V gene TRBV29-1; TRBD1 aligns across 9 bases. Trimming removed 1 base from V and 2 bases from J; junction bases left unmatched: 9. Germline CDR1 reads SQVTM; CDR2 reads ANQGSEA. The CDR3 runs to 16 residues. The CDR3 region is CSVEGKARDRAYEQYF. Here the CDR3 DNA reads TGCAGCGTTGAAGGTAAAGCCCGGGACAGGGCCTACGAGCAGTACTTC.

CDR3 nucleotide sequence: TGCAGCGTTGGGGCCCGCATATTCAATGAAGCTTTCTTT. Protein: CSVGARIFNEAFF. The chain uses TRBV29-1 and TRBJ1-1; no clear D. This CDR3 spans 13 amino acids. V was trimmed by 4 bases and J by 7 bases, leaving 16 bases between them. CDR1 and CDR2 (germline): SQVTM, ANQGSEA.

The rearrangement joins TRBV7-2 to TRBJ2-5; 12 nucleotides agree with TRBD2. The CDR3 sequence is 16 residues long. The trim removed 3 bases at V and 2 bases at J, leaving 4 bases unmatched. Per germline, CDR1 SGHTA and CDR2 FQGNSA. In DNA, the CDR3 is TGTGCCAGCAGCTTGGTCCTAGCGGGAGGGCAAGAGACCCAGTACTTC. Translated: CASSLVLAGGQETQYF.

As regards this clonotype: Just one base apart from a much larger clone, this may be a read error. The genes are TRBV3-1 and TRBJ2-7; D uncertain. Germline lookup yields CDR1 LGHDT and CDR2 YNNKEL (reference sequence). This CDR3 has 15 residues. V lost 1 base, J lost 2 bases, and 12 bases lay in between. The CDR3 loop is CASSQATGETYEQYF. The CDR3 DNA reads TGTGCCAGCAGCCAAGCTACTGGGGAAACCTACGAGCAGTACTTC.

The chain employs TRBV7-2 and TRBJ1-1, with D perhaps matching TRBD1 (6 bases). This CDR3 spans 15 amino acids. The V and J ends lost 1 base and 5 bases respectively, with 14 bases between them. Germline V CDR1 and CDR2: SGHTA, FQGNSA. CDR3 in DNA: TGTGCCAGCAGCTTAGAGGCGGGGGCAGGGACTGAAGCTTTCTTT. Protein sequence: CASSLEAGAGTEAFF.

This clonotype was counted only a few times. The chain recombines TRBV4-2 with TRBJ2-1; 11 bases agree with TRBD2. The CDR3 is 16 amino acids. With V trimmed by 3 bases and J by 4 bases, 5 bases remained unmatched. The V gene's germline CDR1 is LGHNA and CDR2 YNFKEQ. The CDR3 sequence is CASSQEGTSGYNEQFF. In nucleotides, the CDR3 is TGTGCCAGCAGCCAGGAGGGGACTAGCGGTTACAATGAGCAGTTCTTC.

The table lists this clonotype with a few counts. The gene calls are TRBV29-1 and TRBJ2-7, with a possible D match to TRBD2 (5 bases). V lost 5 bases, J lost 1 base, and 12 bases lay in between. The CDR3 contains 13 residues. Germline CDR1 and CDR2: SQVTM and ANQGSEA. CDR3 protein: CSVRWRNSYEQYF. As DNA, the CDR3 is TGCAGCGTTCGCTGGAGGAATTCCTACGAGCAGTACTTC.

The V and J genes are TRBV5-6 and TRBJ2-7; D ambiguous. Trimming left V 3 bases short and J 5 bases short, with 9 bases between. The V gene's germline CDR1 is SGHDT and CDR2 YYEEEE. The CDR3 runs 12 residues. The CDR3: CASSSASHEQYF. The CDR3 region has the DNA TGTGCCAGCAGCTCGGCTTCCCACGAGCAGTACTTC.

The rearrangement joins TRBV7-9 to TRBJ2-3; 11 nucleotides match TRBD2. The CDR3 runs to 15 residues. The germline V gene has CDR1 SEHNR and CDR2 FQNEAQ (reference sequence). Germline trimming cut 7 bases from V and 3 bases from J; bases unmatched to any gene: 6. In nucleotides, the CDR3 is TGTGCCAGCACCCTGGGACTAGCGGAAACAGATACGCAGTATTTT. As protein: CASTLGLAETDTQYF.

The CDR3 sequence: CASSHPDRVGMDTQYF. The CDR3 DNA sequence: TGCGCCAGCAGCCATCCGGACAGGGTAGGGATGGATACGCAGTATTTT. This sequence joins TRBV4-1 and TRBJ2-3; TRBD1 agrees at 8 bases. V lost 3 bases, J lost 6 bases, and 11 bases stayed unmatched. The germline CDR1 and CDR2 sequences are MGHRA and YSYEKL. The CDR3 extends over 16 amino acids.

This clonotype was detected a few times. The V gene is TRBV7-9, the J gene TRBJ2-7; D possibly corresponds to TRBD2 (6 bases). V lost 2 bases and J 3 bases, leaving 14 bases between the germline ends. The CDR3 consists of 15 residues. Looked up from germline, CDR1 is SEHNR and CDR2 is FQNEAQ (reference sequence). CDR3 residues: CASSLSGLDDYEQYF. In DNA form, the CDR3 reads TGTGCCAGCAGCTTATCGGGACTGGATGACTACGAGCAGTACTTC. Full variable domain (remainder filled in from reference TRBV7-9 and TRBJ2-7): DTGVSQNPRHKITKRGQNVTFRCDPISEHNRLYWYRQTLGQGPEFLTYFQNEAQLEKSRLLSDRFSAERPKGSFSTLEIQRTEQGDSAMYLCASSLSGLDDYEQYFGPGTRLTVT.

This clonotype was recorded at least ten times. The rearrangement joins TRBV13 to TRBJ2-7; no firm D call. Germline-derived CDR1 and CDR2 are PRHDT and FYEKMQ (reference sequence). Trimming removed 5 bases at V and 0 bases at J, with 20 bases between. CDR3 length: 17 amino acids. CDR3: CASSQEIMGTLSYEQYF. The CDR3 DNA is TGTGCCAGCAGCCAGGAGATAATGGGCACCCTCTCCTACGAGCAGTACTTC.

The chain uses TRBV20-1 and TRBJ2-7; a weak D match, TRBD1 (6 bases). Near its end, the DNA agrees better with TRBJ2-5, so the J call may be wrong. This CDR3 is built from 12 residues. Germline CDR1 is DFQATT and CDR2 is SNEGSKA (reference sequence). CDR3 protein: CSAGTFQETQYF. CDR3 coding DNA: TGCAGTGCAGGGACATTTCAAGAGACCCAGTACTTC.

The V and J genes are TRBV25-1 and TRBJ1-2, with 8 positions matching TRBD1. This CDR3 has 15 amino acids. Germline lookup yields CDR1 MGHDK and CDR2 SYGVNS. After removal of 2 bases from V and 4 bases from J, the junction contained 6 bases not matched to a gene. Here the CDR3 reads CASSEGTGGSYGYTF. CDR3 sequence (DNA): TGTGCCAGCAGTGAAGGCACAGGGGGGAGCTATGGCTACACCTTC.

This clonotype has a handful of counts. The chain combines TRBV10-1 with TRBJ1-6; D is ambiguous. This CDR3 is 15 amino acids long. Germline values: CDR1 WNHNN, CDR2 SYGVQD (reference sequence). V lost 2 bases and J lost 7, with 12 bases in between. DNA for the CDR3: TGCGCCAGCAGTGAGATGGCGGGTTGGAATTCACCCCTCCACTTT. It specifies CASSEMAGWNSPLHF.

The rearrangement uses TRBV4-3 and TRBJ1-1; D is uncertain. This CDR3 comprises 15 residues. V gave up 1 base and J gave up 0 bases, with 9 bases separating them. CDR1 and CDR2 from the germline V gene are LGHNA and YSLEER. The CDR3 region is CASSQVPILNTEAFF. In nucleotides, the CDR3 is TGCGCCAGCAGCCAAGTTCCAATTTTGAACACTGAAGCTTTCTTT.

The rearrangement joins TRBV5-1 to TRBJ2-7; 7 nucleotides align to TRBD1. J gave up 5 bases and V 7 bases, and 9 bases lay outside the gene matches. In germline, CDR1 is SGHRS, CDR2 YFSETQ. This CDR3 comprises 13 residues. Here the CDR3 reads CASRWTGWDEQYF. The CDR3 region has the DNA TGCGCCAGCCGTTGGACAGGTTGGGACGAGCAGTACTTC.

The CDR3, as DNA: TGTGCCAGCAGCTTAGCCGCCCCCGATCGGCAGTATTTT. Translated, it gives CASSLAAPDRQYF. The gene calls are TRBV7-9 and TRBJ2-3; no clear D. The V end was cut by 0 bases, the J end by 11 bases, with 12 bases between. The CDR3 loop spans 13 amino acids. Germline V CDR1 and CDR2: SEHNR, FQNEAQ (reference sequence).